This entry is about one T cell receptor beta chain. The clone's antigen remains unknown. Base qualities are missing; no much larger clone stands one base away. Additional DNA sequences in this sample encode the identical CDR3. These data originate in a study of shared clonotypes between healthy human individuals (dated by TCRdb to the early 2020s). Background on the whole study: The cohort comprised two women and a few men aged 18 to 49 years. Per donor, leukapheresis produced somewhere between about 0.94 and 10 billion PBMCs. The study deeply sequenced blood TCR repertoires of about 5 healthy adults to estimate repertoire size and the extent of clonotype sharing between individuals. Different laboratories and diverse techniques were used to prepare libraries and sequence TCR repertoires, to increase sequencing depth and limit assay-specific biases. For each donor, three plates each were used for CD4 naive and CD4 memory, two plates were used for CD8 naive, and one plate was used for CD8 memory.

CD8 naive samples were obtained by positive selection for CCR7 among CD45RO-negative cells, yielding a CD45RA+CCR7+ population from which TemRA cells were excluded. The donors were healthy, HIV-negative adults with no recently reported acute infections or vaccinations. Every donor was a Caucasian adult living in Nashville, Tennessee, USA. After blood collection by leukapheresis, PBMCs were isolated using Ficoll-Histopaque density gradient centrifugation and then cryopreserved in the vapor phase of liquid nitrogen. Analytical flow cytometry was used to check the purity and quantity of each magnetically sorted T cell population. Genomic DNA was isolated from each sorted fraction and quantified by UV absorbance on a Nanodrop 2000c. CDR3 length: 12 amino acids, cysteine to phenylalanine. Of the read, only the CDR3 DNA is kept; its 36 bases are in frame from base 1. The germline V gene (reference sequence) yields SEHNR for CDR1 and FQNEAQ for CDR2. Relative to germline, V is 1 base shorter and J is 7 bases shorter, with 8 bases between their ends.

Using the deep immunoSEQ assay, TCR CDR3 regions were amplified from genomic DNA by multiplex PCR. For each cell subset, the extracted genomic DNA was distributed evenly across all wells of several immunoSEQ 96-well plates, and each plate served as one replicate. For sorted subsets, approximately 210 ng genomic DNA, equal to some 30,000 T cell genomes, was loaded into each replicate PCR. The purified libraries were quantified using a Qubit 3.0 fluorometer, sized with a Bioanalyzer 2100, and then quantified again using the KAPA Library Quantification kit. Every immunoSEQ 96-well plate was sequenced on a dedicated single-read 150-cycle Illumina NextSeq 550 flow cell. On the study's bioinformatics: The immunoSEQ output contained only junctional sequences without quality scores, so filtering could not match that applied to full-length reads. To assign V/J genes and CDR3, sequences were annotated against IMGT germline references using PyIR, a Python wrapper for IgBLAST v1.9. Reads were removed for weak V/J assignments (E-value above 1e-6), missing CDR3, stop codons, out-of-frame junctions, or ambiguous translated residues. V3J clonotypes were defined as sequences sharing an identical inferred V gene, J gene, and CDR3 amino acid sequence. The percentage overlap between two repertoires was calculated by dividing the number of shared unique clonotypes by the size of the smaller repertoire. Repertoire richness was assessed with RTK rarefaction, the Chao1 estimator, and Recon v2.1 estimates of unobserved clonotypes. OLGA was used to compute generation probabilities for all TCRbeta clonotypes that the gDNA method yielded from a few donors. TCRdb retrieved this table from immuneACCESS and kept in-frame rearrangements only. Not all clones are present; in checked studies, unresolved V genes account for under half, and no reason is known for the remainder. That table gives V, J and clone size, and the DNA gave D and trimming. The table for this sample lists around 2.1 million clones; 90% to 95% of them were counted only once. 1.5% to 2% of the sample lies in the top ten.

The full study reports these points: Even with the large sequencing depth, rarefaction of the sorted-subset datasets indicated that sequencing was incomplete. Sharing across several donors was observed for approximately 5% of naive CD4, 3.5% of naive CD8, roughly 2.3% of memory CD4, and roughly 0.43% of memory CD8 clonotypes. Pairwise subsampling indicated that sequencing depth was expected to affect the degree of clonotype sharing among donors. Larger estimated clonotype richness was generally found for naive subsets than for memory subsets. The genetic and exposure-history diversity represented was limited by the small number of donors. Higher generation probabilities were observed for clonotypes shared by all four sorted-subset donors than for non-shared clonotypes. Sampling was limited to blood, and TCR repertoires in tissue likely differ from TCR repertoires in blood.

Sequenced: naive CD8+ T cells from PBMCs. According to the study, the label for this sample's cell subset or site signals: CD45RA+CCR7+. The chain is assembled from TRBV7-9 and TRBJ2-7, with the D gene call left open. This TCR was sampled from a man in his late teens or twenties in good health. Some clones in this sample may be carry-over from other donors' samples. The CDR3 protein is CASSLGVGEQYF. In nucleotides, the sequence is TGTGCCAGCAGCTTAGGGGTTGGGGAGCAGTACTTC.